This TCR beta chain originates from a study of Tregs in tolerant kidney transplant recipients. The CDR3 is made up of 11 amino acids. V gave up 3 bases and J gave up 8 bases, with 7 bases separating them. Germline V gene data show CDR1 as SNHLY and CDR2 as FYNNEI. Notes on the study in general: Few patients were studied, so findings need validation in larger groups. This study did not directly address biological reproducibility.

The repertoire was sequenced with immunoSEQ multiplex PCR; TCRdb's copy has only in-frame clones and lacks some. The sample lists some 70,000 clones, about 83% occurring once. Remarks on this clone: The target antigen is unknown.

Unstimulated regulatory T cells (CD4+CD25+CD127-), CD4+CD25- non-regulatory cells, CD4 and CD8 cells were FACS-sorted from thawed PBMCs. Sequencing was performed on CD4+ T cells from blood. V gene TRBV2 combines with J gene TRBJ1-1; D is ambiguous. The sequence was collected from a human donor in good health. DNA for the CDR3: TGTGCCAGCAGTGAGCCCATAGAAGCTTTCTTT. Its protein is CASSEPIEAFF.